This T cell receptor (beta chain) was identified during a study of cytomegalovirus exposure and HLA in healthy donors. Study-level findings and limits: Later, TCR association rates were found to vary by HLA locus, highest for DRB1 and lowest for HLA-C. The only immune exposure information that was available was CMV serostatus.

V shed 5 bases and J shed 0 bases, with 10 bases lying between them. The CDR3 has 14 amino acids. Germline CDR1 is SEHNR and CDR2 is FQNEAQ (reference sequence). The PCR was carried out with 60 Vbeta primers and 13 Jbeta primers. The method was immunoSEQ multiplex PCR; TCRdb's version includes in-frame clones alone and lacks a portion of them. The table records about 110,000 clones, about 80% of them present only once. Notes on this clone: Its antigen is not known.

The chain is built from TRBV7-9 and TRBJ2-5, with a possible D match to TRBD1 (6 bases). The specimen was PBMCs. This clonotype was obtained from a woman aged 50 to 65 in good health and CMV-seropositive. The CDR3 region is CASSPTGNQETQYF. The CDR3 bases are TGTGCCAGCAGCCCTACAGGGAACCAAGAGACCCAGTACTTC.